The text below deals with one T cell receptor beta chain. The germline CDR1 and CDR2 sequences are MGHDK and SYGVNS. After removal of 4 bases from V and 5 bases from J, the junction contained 12 bases not matched to a gene. The CDR3 is made up of 16 amino acids. This entry belongs to a study of Ad26.COV2.S vaccination and SARS-CoV-2 variants. Measured with immunoSEQ multiplex PCR; TCRdb has only the in-frame clones, and not every one. This sample has about 320,000 clones, with 75% to 90% found just once. Treatment denoted: around 19 received Ad26.COV2.S at low or high dose, single or two shots; about 5 received placebo; per-sample allocation not given. The investigators took samples on day 63 after the first vaccine or placebo injection.

The gene calls are TRBV25-1 and TRBJ2-3; 7 nucleotides match TRBD1. The material sequenced was peripheral blood, taken in a trial of Ad26.COV2.S vaccine versus placebo. The origin of this receptor is a person between 18 and 65 years old who received the Ad26.COV2.S COVID-19 vaccine or a placebo. CDR3 amino acids: CASSGFHGTEGDTQYF. The CDR3 DNA is TGTGCCAGCAGTGGTTTCCACGGGACAGAAGGAGATACGCAGTATTTT.